This T cell receptor beta chain was captured by sequencing in a study of post-analysis software for immune sequencing data. Study overall: Disease trajectories encompassed relapsing-remitting, secondary progressive and progressive-relapsing multiple sclerosis. Study-level points and caveats: Strong co-clustering by F measure linked samples that shared a preparation batch. Normalized Chao1 diversity in multiple sclerosis patients fell significantly below that of controls. Comparison of patients with controls showed a handful of TRBV segments more frequent in patients, TRBV5-6, TRBV5-1 and TRBV20-1 among them.

Prepared TCR beta cDNA libraries contained unique molecular identifiers. Input of about 0.9 to 10 million T cells yielded around 500,000 cDNA molecules. TCRdb re-called the PCR reads with MiXCR, one entry per CDR3 protein. This sample carries 600,000 to 750,000 distinct CDR3 sequences, roughly three fifths of them seen once, and the ten largest clones take around 10%. The table lists this clonotype with a few counts. Antigen: not known. Trimming shortened V by 1 base and J by 9 bases, and 7 bases separated the two germline ends. Germline V gives CDR1 SEHNR, CDR2 FQNEAQ (reference sequence). The CDR3 loop spans 12 amino acids.

V is TRBV7-9 and J is TRBJ2-1, with no clear D. The sequence derives from a girl between 2 and 10 years old with multiple sclerosis. Sequencing used blood. CDR3 coding DNA: TGTGCCAGCAGCTTAGTGGGTCCTGAGCAGTTCTTC. Its protein product is CASSLVGPEQFF.